The sequence of this T cell receptor beta chain was determined in a study of T-cell reconstitution after alpha-beta-depleted transplantation in children. The V segment lost 2 bases and the J segment 2 bases; nucleotides outside the gene matches: 5. This CDR3 has 15 residues. Germline V lookup: CDR1 MNHEY, CDR2 SVGEGT. Molecular barcoding with unique molecular identifiers was used for the TCRbeta library. TCRdb reprocessed the PCR reads via MiXCR and lists one record per CDR3 protein. The sample records about 610,000 distinct CDR3 sequences, under 12% being singletons. The chain carries TRBV6-2 or TRBV6-3 and TRBJ2-5, with TRBD2 matching 7 bases. The material sequenced was PBMCs from the stem cell graft donor, taken from the stem cell graft. This TCR was recovered from a human donor who donated a stem cell graft to a child with acute myeloid leukemia. The CDR3 is CASSYLAVMQETQYF. For the CDR3, the DNA is TGTGCCAGCAGTTACCTAGCGGTGATGCAAGAGACCCAGTACTTC.